The 20 T cell receptor beta chains below come from one sample, sequenced in a study of blood T cell repertoires in COVID-19 (dated by TCRdb to 2019 to 2021). Libraries were prepared through the immunoSEQ multiplex PCR assay. TCRdb limited this immuneACCESS table to in-frame rearrangements with V and J called. A share of clones is missing; checked studies link under half to unresolved V genes, and the rest is unexplained. The table for this sample lists 150,000 or so clones; more than 65% of them were counted only once. The ten largest clones add up to approximately 11% of the sample. The sample taken for sequencing was PBMCs or T cells enriched from blood (not recorded which). All receptors come from a man in his fifties or sixties who had recovered from COVID-19.

The J gene is TRBJ1-3, the V gene TRBV7-9, with 7 positions matching TRBD1. Trimming at V came to 5 bases and at J to 4 bases, leaving 14 bases not matched to a gene. CDR1 and CDR2 (germline): SEHNR, FQNEAQ (reference sequence). The CDR3 extends over 17 amino acids. CDR3 nucleotides: TGTGCCAGCAGCACCACCTACGACAGGGACTTCGGAAACACCATATATTTT. Translation: CASSTTYDRDFGNTIYF.

The chain combines TRBV28 with TRBJ1-2, with TRBD1 as a possible D gene (6 bases). The germline V and J ends were trimmed by 7 bases and 4 bases, with 10 bases remaining between them. CDR1 is MDHEN, CDR2 SYDVKM, per germline. The CDR3 has 12 amino acids. The CDR3 region has the DNA TGTGCCAGCACCGAACAGGGCTATGGCTACACCTTC. This translates into CASTEQGYGYTF.

The chain couples TRBV6-5 to TRBJ1-1; 9 nucleotides agree with TRBD1. Losses at the gene ends were 6 bases for V and 3 bases for J; bases not matched to a gene: 2. The CDR3 runs 13 residues. Germline-derived CDR1 and CDR2 are MNHEY and SVGAGI. This CDR3 is CASRRTGDTEAFF. As DNA, the CDR3 is TGTGCCAGCAGACGGACAGGGGACACTGAAGCTTTCTTT.

The chain uses TRBV6-5 and TRBJ2-1; 14 nucleotides agree with TRBD2. Looked up from germline, CDR1 is MNHEY and CDR2 is SVGAGI. Trimming at V came to 7 bases and at J to 15 bases, leaving 11 bases not matched to a gene. This CDR3 has 14 residues. CDR3 in DNA: TGTGCCAGCACCGTGACTAGCGGGGGGGCCGAACCGTTCTTC. Its translation: CASTVTSGGAEPFF.

The chain recombines TRBV7-3 with TRBJ1-1; 7 bases align to TRBD1. The ends lost 0 bases at V and 7 bases at J; junction bases unmatched: 5. The CDR3 spans 14 residues. Germline loops: CDR1 SGHTA, CDR2 FQGTGA. CDR3 region: CASSLTSGGNEAFF. The CDR3 coding sequence is TGTGCCAGCAGCTTAACCTCAGGGGGGAATGAAGCTTTCTTT.

To note about this clone: The junction does not match germline at one end; this may be a read error. The CDR3 spells CASSLDGRGTDTQYF. DNA of the CDR3: TGTGCTAGCAGCTTAGACGGGAGGGGCACAGATACGCAGTATTTT. J is TRBJ2-3 and V is TRBV7-7, with 8 bases lining up with TRBD2. The CDR3 is made up of 15 amino acids. In germline, CDR1 is SSHAT, CDR2 FNYEAQ (reference sequence).

This chain connects TRBV13 to TRBJ2-1; TRBD1 aligns across 8 bases. Germline V gene lookup returns CDR1 PRHDT and CDR2 FYEKMQ (reference sequence). Trimming removed 5 bases from V and 2 bases from J; junction bases left unmatched: 14. The CDR3 runs to 18 residues. CDR3 residues: CASSPRFQTGEPYNEQFF. The CDR3 DNA reads as TGTGCCAGCAGCCCCCGATTTCAGACAGGGGAACCCTACAATGAGCAGTTCTTC.

The V and J genes are TRBV3-1 (or the pseudogene TRBV3-2) and TRBJ2-3; weak D call: TRBD1 (6 bases). This CDR3 has 14 amino acids. Trimming pared 4 bases from V and 2 bases from J, leaving 10 bases between. Germline V gene lookup returns CDR1 LGHDT and CDR2 YNNKEL (reference sequence). The CDR3 DNA follows: TGTGCCAGCAGCCGAGGACAGTCCACAGATACGCAGTATTTT. It encodes CASSRGQSTDTQYF.

The chain employs TRBV30 and TRBJ1-3; the D is unclear. Trimming took off 4 bases at V and 8 bases at J, with 9 bases between the two ends. From germline, CDR1 is GTSNPN and CDR2 SVGIG (reference sequence). This CDR3 has 11 residues. Written as DNA, the CDR3 is TGTGCCTGGACCCCCGGGTACACCATATATTTT. Translation: CAWTPGYTIYF.

This clone came up a few times. The chain carries TRBV24-1 and TRBJ2-7; 9 bases are a match to TRBD1. The V and J ends lost 4 bases and 5 bases, in that order; junction bases with no gene match: 8. CDR1 and CDR2 (germline): KGHDR, SFDVKD. CDR3 length: 15 residues. Written as DNA, the CDR3 is TGTGCCACCAGTGACGGGGGGACAGGGAATAACGAGCAGTACTTC. Encoded protein: CATSDGGTGNNEQYF.

This clone is a singleton in its sample. This chain joins TRBV19 and TRBJ2-6; D is unresolved. Germline V gives CDR1 LNHDA, CDR2 SQIVND (reference sequence). V was clipped by 3 bases and J by 1 base, with 10 bases between them. This CDR3 comprises 16 residues. CDR3 nucleotides: TGTGCCAGTAGTATCCGTCTGTCTTCTGGGGCCAACGTCCTGACTTTC. Translated, it gives CASSIRLSSGANVLTF.

This clone was seen only once. The rearrangement links TRBV6-5 to TRBJ1-2, with 10 bases that match TRBD1. Germline V gives CDR1 MNHEY, CDR2 SVGAGI. The CDR3 covers 14 residues. J gave up 7 bases and V 2 bases, and 4 bases lay outside the gene matches. CDR3 in amino acids: CASSYSRTGGGYTF. The CDR3 nucleotides are TGTGCCAGCAGTTACAGTCGGACAGGGGGTGGCTACACCTTC.

The chain has TRBV11-2 and TRBJ2-2; TRBD1 matches at 9 bases. Germline-derived CDR1 and CDR2 are SGHAT and FQNNGV. The CDR3 is 16 amino acids. J was trimmed by 6 bases and V by 1 base; bases with no gene match: 6. This chain's CDR3 is CASSLGTGGRAGELFF. The CDR3 DNA follows: TGTGCCAGCAGCTTAGGAACAGGGGGCAGGGCCGGGGAGCTGTTTTTT.

This chain joins TRBV7-2 and TRBJ2-3; D is possibly TRBD2 (5 bases). V gave up 0 bases and J gave up 5 bases, with 9 bases separating them. The CDR3 spans 14 residues. CDR1 and CDR2 from the germline V gene are SGHTA and FQGNSA. CDR3 region: CASSLALRGDTQYF. The CDR3 nucleotides read TGTGCCAGCAGCTTAGCGCTCCGGGGAGATACGCAGTATTTT.

The genes are TRBV28 and TRBJ2-5; TRBD1 matches at 10 bases. The CDR3 consists of 17 residues. Looked up from germline, CDR1 is MDHEN and CDR2 is SYDVKM. V lost 5 bases and J lost 4; bases outside the gene matches: 13. CDR3 sequence (DNA): TGTGCCAGCAGTCCCCGGCCCGGGACAGGGGCGCGAGAGACCCAGTACTTC. As protein: CASSPRPGTGARETQYF.

The chain combines TRBV24-1 with TRBJ2-5; 8 positions match TRBD1. This CDR3 has 16 residues. Germline V gene lookup returns CDR1 KGHDR and CDR2 SFDVKD. V shed 3 bases and J 5 bases; nucleotides not matched to a gene: 10. The CDR3 protein is CATSDLRRGLGETQYF. The CDR3 DNA reads TGTGCCACCAGTGATCTCCGCAGGGGGCTCGGGGAGACCCAGTACTTC.

The chain employs TRBV28 and TRBJ2-7; the match to TRBD1 covers 9 bases. The CDR3 loop spans 15 amino acids. Germline V CDR1 and CDR2: MDHEN, SYDVKM. V lost 3 bases and J lost 9; bases outside the gene matches: 12. The CDR3 spells CASSLRGTGRELQYF. CDR3 sequence (DNA): TGTGCCAGCAGTTTGCGCGGGACAGGGAGGGAGTTGCAGTACTTC. Drawing the rest from reference TRBV28 and TRBJ2-7, the complete variable domain is DVKVTQSSRYLVKRTGEKVFLECVQDMDHENMFWYRQDPGLGLRLIYFSYDVKMKEKGDIPEGYSVSREKKERFSLILESASTNQTSMYLCASSLRGTGRELQYFGPGTRLTVT.

The chain is built from TRBV4-2 and TRBJ2-5; D unresolved. Germline loops: CDR1 LGHNA, CDR2 YNFKEQ. The CDR3 runs 14 residues. Trimming pared 4 bases from V and 4 bases from J, leaving 13 bases between. The CDR3 DNA follows: TGTGCCAGCAGCCCTTCGACCCGAGGAGAGACCCAGTACTTC. Translated, it gives CASSPSTRGETQYF.

The chain links TRBV29-1 to TRBJ1-2; D uncertain. In germline, CDR1 is SQVTM, CDR2 ANQGSEA. This CDR3 contains 14 residues. V lost 5 bases to trimming and J lost 0 bases, with 13 bases between them. Here the CDR3 reads CSVFGFTANYGYTF. CDR3 nucleotide sequence: TGCAGCGTTTTTGGGTTTACAGCTAACTATGGCTACACCTTC.

The CDR3 here is CASSLTSGSYEQYF. For the CDR3, the DNA is TGTGCCAGCAGTTTAACCTCAGGGTCCTACGAGCAGTACTTC. The V call is TRBV27, the J call TRBJ2-7; the D gene is possibly TRBD1 (5 bases). Trimming left V 2 bases short and J 1 base short, with 9 bases between. This CDR3 is built from 14 residues. In germline, CDR1 is MNHEY, CDR2 SMNVEV (reference sequence).